Given below is one T cell receptor beta chain in context. This specimen comes from a study of T cell changes during pregnancy in multiple sclerosis. CDR3 length: 12 amino acids. V gave up 8 bases and J gave up 6 bases, with 13 bases separating them. CDR1 is MDHEN and CDR2 is SYDVKM in the germline V gene. Clones were sequenced by immunoSEQ multiplex PCR, and TCRdb holds only the in-frame ones, with some missing. The sample yields roughly 100,000 clones, about 90% seen once. The clonotype originates from a female donor with multiple sclerosis, enrolled in a pregnancy study. This specimen was peripheral blood, taken before pregnancy. The chain is built from TRBV28 and TRBJ1-2; D gene ambiguous. This chain's CDR3 is CASASVRDGYTF. CDR3 nucleotide sequence: TGTGCCAGCGCATCCGTAAGAGATGGCTACACCTTC.